This T cell receptor beta chain emerged from a study of beta chain features in type 1 diabetes. Findings of the study overall: Moderate but significant shortening of TCRB CDR3s was recorded in all four CD4+ subsets from Type 1 diabetes patients. The naive, central memory and Treg TCRB repertoires of patients appeared to be more similar to one another than those of healthy donors.

The V gene's germline CDR1 is SGHTA and CDR2 FQGNSA. Germline trimming cut 10 bases from V and 7 bases from J; bases unmatched to any gene: 10. The length of the CDR3 is 13 residues. On this clone: Its antigen is as yet unknown.

Every bit of the isolated RNA underwent reverse transcription, so sequencing read expressed TCRB transcripts. Around 3.57 million reads was the average for naive, central memory and regulatory T cell samples. Profiling relied on immunoSEQ multiplex PCR, and the TCRdb table lists in-frame clones only, not all of them. This table holds under 350,000 clones, about 13% found once. Via the markers CD45RO/CCR7/CD25/CD127/CD95/CD27, stem cell-like memory, regulatory, central memory and naive CD4+ cells were sorted. Post-sort purity exceeded 95% for all sorted populations. The sample consisted of naive CD4+ T cells from blood. The chain links TRBV7-2 to TRBJ2-1; the match to TRBD2 covers 7 bases. The source of this sequence is a man aged 25-45 years with type 1 diabetes. The CDR3 DNA reads TGTGCCAACGGGCGGGAGCGGTCGAATGAGCAGTTCTTC. Translation: CANGRERSNEQFF.